This is a list of T cell receptor beta chains from one sample in a study of identical twins. TCRdb fed the 5' RACE reads into MiXCR, producing one record per CDR3 protein. The data hold around 480,000 distinct CDR3 sequences, with 14% observed a single time. The same sample was also used in a study of yellow fever vaccine responses in identical twins.

The specimen was CD4+ T cells sorted from blood. The origin of the receptors is a young woman in good health. Each CDR3 is given with its conserved first and last residue. Each record gives: D gene, J gene, V gene, clone size, CDR3 protein, CDR3 DNA. D genes are given only for firm matches. Clone sizes are given selectively: once, few, many, or a class where the clone is expanded.

D: -; J: TRBJ2-7; V: TRBV24-1; size: many; CDR3: CATSDSRAVWEQYF; DNA: TGTGCCACCAGTGATTCCAGGGCTGTGTGGGAGCAGTACTTC
D: -; J: TRBJ2-7; V: TRBV3-1; size: few; CDR3: CASSQARGAYEQYF; DNA: TGTGCCAGCAGCCAAGCCAGGGGCGCTTACGAGCAGTACTTC
D: -; J: TRBJ1-1; V: TRBV2; size: -; CDR3: CASTKVMNTEAFF; DNA: TGTGCCAGCACGAAAGTTATGAACACTGAAGCTTTCTTT
D: TRBD1; J: TRBJ2-7; V: TRBV5-5; size: few; CDR3: CASSLDRGHREQYF; DNA: TGTGCCAGCAGCCTGGACAGGGGGCATCGGGAGCAGTACTTC
D: TRBD1; J: TRBJ1-5; V: TRBV5-1; size: few; CDR3: CASSQGGSNQPQHF; DNA: TGCGCCAGCAGCCAGGGGGGTAGCAATCAGCCCCAGCATTTT
D: -; J: TRBJ1-4; V: TRBV7-2; size: -; CDR3: CASTQGGEMGEKLFF; DNA: TGTGCCAGCACCCAAGGGGGGGAGATGGGTGAAAAACTGTTTTTT
D: -; J: TRBJ1-1; V: TRBV28; size: -; CDR3: CASSLIANPRGGYTEAFF; DNA: TGTGCCAGCAGTTTAATTGCGAATCCCAGGGGCGGATACACTGAAGCTTTCTTT
D: TRBD2; J: TRBJ2-2; V: TRBV2; size: -; CDR3: CASSERAGRAGELFF; DNA: TGTGCCAGCAGTGAAAGGGCAGGGAGGGCCGGGGAGCTGTTTTTT
D: -; J: TRBJ2-7; V: TRBV20-1; size: -; CDR3: CSAPETGNHEQYF; DNA: TGCAGTGCTCCAGAAACAGGGAACCACGAGCAGTACTTC
D: -; J: TRBJ2-2; V: TRBV20-1; size: -; CDR3: CSARIPGTQHRELFF; DNA: TGCAGTGCTAGGATTCCCGGGACCCAACACCGGGAGCTGTTTTTT
D: TRBD1; J: TRBJ2-7; V: TRBV15; size: few; CDR3: CATSRDPTGATYEQYF; DNA: TGTGCCACCAGCAGAGATCCCACAGGGGCTACCTACGAGCAGTACTTC